This T cell receptor (beta chain) comes out of a study of T cell responses to AZD1222 COVID-19 vaccine. Some second doses came at about 4 weeks and others at about 12 weeks; these were pooled. The study, taken as a whole, reports: No repertoire was sampled before or during the peak T cell response, only after it. Possibly, clonal diversity was underestimated; donors were largely white British and included more females. Reports indicate that nearly half of spike-specific TCRs are directed at unmutated variant regions.

About this clone itself: No antigen is known for it.

Trimming left V 4 bases short and J 2 bases short, with 15 bases between. Looked up from germline, CDR1 is MNHEY and CDR2 is SVGAGI. CDR3 length: 15 residues. Here immunoSEQ multiplex PCR was the method, and the copy in TCRdb shows in-frame clones only, minus some. This table has about 180,000 clones, 94% appearing once. The sample here was peripheral blood, taken 28 days after the second AZD1222 dose. The chain uses TRBV6-5 and TRBJ2-7, with D possibly matching TRBD1 (5 bases). The TCR was taken from an adult who received the AZD1222 COVID-19 vaccine. The DNA for the CDR3 is TGTGCCAGCAGTTTATTCAGGGAAATCACCTACGAGCAGTACTTC. Its translation is CASSLFREITYEQYF.